This paragraph covers one T cell receptor beta chain sequence. The target of this receptor is not known. The record has no base qualities; no much larger clone is one base away. This sample is part of a study of somatic mutations in cytotoxic T cells in rheumatoid arthritis (dated by TCRdb to about 2017). Study-level background: Some V beta antibody-stained T-cell populations were flow-sorted on a FACSAria II or Sony SH800 at nearly 100% purity, and sorted V beta1+ cells also underwent TCRB sequencing. TCRB deep sequencing was performed for more than 50 rheumatoid arthritis patients and 20 healthy controls. In newly diagnosed rheumatoid arthritis without treatment, the study examined if expanded CD8+ T-cell clones harbor somatic mutations, relying on TCRB deep sequencing to characterize clonality. Patient and control groups had essentially identical median ages. The investigation overall reported the following: Viral specificity could not be ruled out by absence from virus-specific databases, and the antigen targets of the expanded CD8+ clones remained unknown. Rheumatoid arthritis patients and age-matched healthy controls did not significantly differ in CD8+ T-cell clonality. An increase of CD8+ clonality with age was seen in patients (Spearman r ≈ 0.49) but not in healthy controls. In about an eighth of the roughly 65 patients, more than 20% of CD8+ cells belonged to the largest CD8+ clone, while several identical CD8+ TCRB sequences were shared between blood and synovial fluid.

TCRB CDR3 sequencing used the immunoSEQ assay on genomic DNA. Concerning the study's data processing: Nothing other than productive TCRB rearrangements was included in the analyses. Clonality was expressed as a Shannon entropy-based productive clonality index, with each clone defined by a unique TCRB CDR3 sequence. Repertoire overlap between two samples was calculated from the template counts of each clone relative to total templates per sample. A correlation with a Spearman r of around 0.6 was found between V-gene usage by flow cytometry and V-gene usage by TCRB sequencing. The source is immuneACCESS, and TCRdb retained only in-frame sequences with V and J called. Part of the clones is not carried over; for the studies checked, unresolved V genes explain less than half of this, and the remainder is unexplained. The V and J calls and the clone size are those of that table, but D and trimming were determined from the DNA. Recorded for this sample are tens of thousands of clones; roughly 82% of them occurred a single time. Roughly 5% of the sample lies in the top ten.

Buffy coats from approximately 20 blood donors served as healthy controls, a group that was over 45% female with a median age of about 52 years (range 21-70). CD4+ and CD8+ cells were isolated by positive magnetic bead selection on an AutoMACS, and purity was checked by flow cytometry. Peripheral blood mononuclear cells were isolated by Ficoll-Paque PLUS density gradient separation. DNA from CD4-enriched, CD8-enriched or PBMC samples was extracted using Nucleospin Tissue or Tissue XS kits and then quantified on a Qubit 2.0 fluorometer. Input material: CD8+ T cells sorted from blood. The sequence was collected from a man in his fifties or sixties in good health.

The DNA sequence follows: TGTGCCAGCAGCGTAAGGACTAGCGGGGTAGATACGCAGTATTTT. Its product reads: CASSVRTSGVDTQYF. The receptor chain draws on TRBV9 and TRBJ2-3, with 12 junctional bases fitting TRBD2. Spanning cysteine to phenylalanine, the CDR3 consists of 15 amino acids. CDR3 DNA is the only sequence kept; it has 45 bases, read in frame from the first base. The V end gives up 1 base and the J end 5 bases, leaving 2 bases in the junction not matched to a gene. The germline V gene provides CDR1 SGDLS and CDR2 YYNGEE.